These T cell receptor beta chains were read from a single sample in a study of blood T cell repertoires in COVID-19. Here immunoSEQ multiplex PCR was the method, and the copy in TCRdb shows in-frame clones only, minus some. The data show 50,000 to 60,000 clones, 85% to 90% seen once. Sequenced input: peripheral blood. Receptors originate from a human donor in a cohort sampled during active COVID-19. Both conserved end residues are part of each CDR3. A D gene is named only where the DNA matches it firmly. The size field is filled for only some rows; it gives once, few, many or a size class.

d_gene: NA; j_gene: TRBJ1-5; abundance: NA; v_gene: TRBV3-1/TRBV3-2; CDR3nt: TGTGCCAGCAGCCAAGATCGGACGGGGGTGGGTCAGCCCCAGCATTTT; CDR3aa: CASSQDRTGVGQPQHF
d_gene: NA; j_gene: TRBJ2-3; abundance: NA; v_gene: TRBV6-8; CDR3nt: TGTGCCAGCAGTTACTCGAGAGCTTCGAGCACAGATACGCAGTATTTT; CDR3aa: CASSYSRASSTDTQYF
d_gene: NA; j_gene: TRBJ2-2; abundance: few; v_gene: TRBV7-2; CDR3nt: TGTGCCAGCAGCTCCCCCGGGGGGCGGGAGCTGTTTTTT; CDR3aa: CASSSPGGRELFF
d_gene: TRBD2; j_gene: TRBJ2-1; abundance: NA; v_gene: TRBV19; CDR3nt: TGTGCCAGTAGTATGTCGGTTGGACTAGCGGGACCCAATGGGCAGTTCTTC; CDR3aa: CASSMSVGLAGPNGQFF
d_gene: TRBD2; j_gene: TRBJ2-1; abundance: NA; v_gene: TRBV19; CDR3nt: TGTGCCAGCCTGCTGTCGGGGGGGCCTTCCCCCATCCATGAGCAGTTCTTC; CDR3aa: CASLLSGGPSPIHEQFF
d_gene: TRBD1; j_gene: TRBJ1-1; abundance: NA; v_gene: TRBV3-1/TRBV3-2; CDR3nt: TGTGCCAGCAGCCAAGTCGGACAGGGTTACACTGAAGCTTTCTTT; CDR3aa: CASSQVGQGYTEAFF
d_gene: TRBD2; j_gene: TRBJ2-3; abundance: NA; v_gene: TRBV10-3; CDR3nt: TGTGCCATCAGGAGCGGGGGAGGCACAGATACGCAGTATTTT; CDR3aa: CAIRSGGGTDTQYF
d_gene: NA; j_gene: TRBJ1-3; abundance: NA; v_gene: TRBV11-2; CDR3nt: TGTGCCAGCAGCCCACAAAAATCTGGAAACACCATATATTTT; CDR3aa: CASSPQKSGNTIYF
d_gene: TRBD1; j_gene: TRBJ1-2; abundance: NA; v_gene: TRBV6-1; CDR3nt: TGTGCCAGCAGTGAAGCCCTGGGGCAGGGGGCGAGGGGCTACACCTTC; CDR3aa: CASSEALGQGARGYTF
d_gene: TRBD1; j_gene: TRBJ1-6; abundance: few; v_gene: TRBV4-1; CDR3nt: TGCGCCAGCAGCCGAACCGAGGGACAGGGAATTTATTCACCCCTCCACTTT; CDR3aa: CASSRTEGQGIYSPLHF
d_gene: NA; j_gene: TRBJ2-6; abundance: NA; v_gene: TRBV18; CDR3nt: TGTGCCAGCTCCAGAGGACTCTCTGGGGCCAACGTCCTGACTTTC; CDR3aa: CASSRGLSGANVLTF
d_gene: TRBD1; j_gene: TRBJ1-3; abundance: NA; v_gene: TRBV7-2; CDR3nt: TGTGCCAGCAGCTTAGTCCCACAGGGGAGGTCTGGAAACACCATATATTTT; CDR3aa: CASSLVPQGRSGNTIYF
d_gene: NA; j_gene: TRBJ2-1; abundance: NA; v_gene: TRBV5-4; CDR3nt: TGTGCCAGCAGCTCGGTAGGGGTTTCCTACAATGAGCAGTTCTTC; CDR3aa: CASSSVGVSYNEQFF
d_gene: NA; j_gene: TRBJ1-1; abundance: many; v_gene: TRBV4-1; CDR3nt: TGCGCCAGCAGCCGCCCCGGAAAGGGGGTGACTGAAGCTTTCTTT; CDR3aa: CASSRPGKGVTEAFF
d_gene: TRBD2; j_gene: TRBJ2-5; abundance: NA; v_gene: TRBV3-1/TRBV3-2; CDR3nt: TGTGCCAGCAGCCCCCGGGGTTCCCGAAGGGCTAGCGGGAGGCAAGAGACCCAGTACTTC; CDR3aa: CASSPRGSRRASGRQETQYF
d_gene: NA; j_gene: TRBJ1-4; abundance: NA; v_gene: TRBV11-2; CDR3nt: TGTGCCAGCAGCTTTGGCTCCACAGGGTTGGAAAAACTGTTTTTT; CDR3aa: CASSFGSTGLEKLFF
d_gene: NA; j_gene: TRBJ1-4; abundance: NA; v_gene: TRBV19; CDR3nt: TGTGCCAGTAGTATAATGACAAGTGAACTGTTTTTT; CDR3aa: CASSIMTSELFF
d_gene: TRBD1; j_gene: TRBJ2-1; abundance: NA; v_gene: TRBV28; CDR3nt: TGTGCCAGCAGTTTTCGGACAGGGACGAATGAGCAGTTCTTC; CDR3aa: CASSFRTGTNEQFF
d_gene: TRBD1; j_gene: TRBJ2-1; abundance: NA; v_gene: TRBV18; CDR3nt: TGTGCCAGCTCACCCTTGGACAGGGCGAATGAGCAGTTCTTC; CDR3aa: CASSPLDRANEQFF
d_gene: NA; j_gene: TRBJ2-1; abundance: NA; v_gene: TRBV5-4; CDR3nt: TGTGCCAGCAGCACCCGGGACAAGGGGGTTCGTGAGCAGTTCTTC; CDR3aa: CASSTRDKGVREQFF
d_gene: TRBD2; j_gene: TRBJ2-1; abundance: NA; v_gene: TRBV9; CDR3nt: TGTGCCAGCAGCGTAGCTTCCGCGGGAGGGTACAATGAGCAGTTCTTC; CDR3aa: CASSVASAGGYNEQFF
d_gene: NA; j_gene: TRBJ2-5; abundance: NA; v_gene: TRBV9; CDR3nt: TGTGCCAGCAGCCCCCGAGGAGGGCGACAAGAGACCCAGTACTTC; CDR3aa: CASSPRGGRQETQYF
d_gene: TRBD2; j_gene: TRBJ2-1; abundance: NA; v_gene: TRBV6-6; CDR3nt: TGTGCCAGCAGTCTCGCGGGGGGGCCGGGGAATGAGCAGTTCTTC; CDR3aa: CASSLAGGPGNEQFF
d_gene: NA; j_gene: TRBJ1-5; abundance: NA; v_gene: TRBV30; CDR3nt: TGTGCCTGGAGTGTATACAGGGACCAGCCCCAGCATTTT; CDR3aa: CAWSVYRDQPQHF
d_gene: NA; j_gene: TRBJ2-7; abundance: once; v_gene: TRBV3-1/TRBV3-2; CDR3nt: TGTGCCAGCAGCCAATTCGACAGATCCTACGAGCAGTACTTC; CDR3aa: CASSQFDRSYEQYF
d_gene: TRBD2; j_gene: TRBJ2-1; abundance: NA; v_gene: TRBV19; CDR3nt: TGTGCCAGTAGTACCGGGACTAGCGGGAGGTATAATGAGCAGTTCTTC; CDR3aa: CASSTGTSGRYNEQFF
d_gene: TRBD2; j_gene: TRBJ2-3; abundance: NA; v_gene: TRBV30; CDR3nt: TGTGCCTGGAGTGTGGCTAGCGGGGGGATTAGTGATACGCAGTATTTT; CDR3aa: CAWSVASGGISDTQYF
d_gene: TRBD2; j_gene: TRBJ2-1; abundance: NA; v_gene: TRBV18; CDR3nt: TGTGCCAGCTCACCGAGAGGCGGGGGGGGCGATGAGCAGTTCTTC; CDR3aa: CASSPRGGGGDEQFF
d_gene: TRBD2; j_gene: TRBJ2-3; abundance: NA; v_gene: TRBV7-3; CDR3nt: TGTGCCAGCAGCCGCTCGGGACTACTCACAGATACGCAGTATTTT; CDR3aa: CASSRSGLLTDTQYF
d_gene: NA; j_gene: TRBJ2-1; abundance: NA; v_gene: TRBV7-2; CDR3nt: TGTGCCAGCAGCTTCGCTTGGGGCGATGAGCAGTTCTTC; CDR3aa: CASSFAWGDEQFF
d_gene: TRBD1; j_gene: TRBJ2-7; abundance: once; v_gene: TRBV18; CDR3nt: TGTGCCAGCTCGTCGGGACAGGGGATGTCCTACGAGCAGTACTTC; CDR3aa: CASSSGQGMSYEQYF
d_gene: TRBD2; j_gene: TRBJ2-5; abundance: NA; v_gene: TRBV9; CDR3nt: TGTGCCAGCAGCCCGCTGGTGAGCGGGAGGGGAGAGACCCAGTACTTC; CDR3aa: CASSPLVSGRGETQYF
d_gene: NA; j_gene: TRBJ1-2; abundance: NA; v_gene: TRBV5-1; CDR3nt: TGCGCCAGCAGCGCTCACGTCAGGGAAGGCTATGGCTACACCTTC; CDR3aa: CASSAHVREGYGYTF